What follows describes a single T cell receptor (beta chain). Its antigen is unidentified. With 60 Vbeta and 13 Jbeta primers, the PCR was carried out. Data came from immunoSEQ multiplex PCR; TCRdb stores just in-frame clones and leaves some out. The sample records more than 200,000 clones, approximately 81% being singletons. The data derive from a study of cytomegalovirus exposure and HLA in healthy donors. Across the study: The study's early data release held about 85 million unique TCRs from HLA-typed donors. The Caucasian-associated ancestry cluster contained more than 75% of the approximately 400 genotyped donors. Overall study findings and caveats: In a later analysis, a missense DCLRE1C variant was linked to TCR beta V- and J-gene trimming.

The sequence came from a human donor in good health. The sequenced sample consisted of PBMCs.

CDR3 DNA: TGTGCCAGCAGTTGGACAGCGAGGGAATGGAGTGGCTACACCTTC. It is translated as CASSWTAREWSGYTF. The gene calls are TRBV27 and TRBJ1-2; TRBD1 might be the D (6 bases). Germline lookup yields CDR1 MNHEY and CDR2 SMNVEV (reference sequence). This CDR3 comprises 15 residues. The V end lost 4 bases, the J end lost 7 bases, and 19 bases lay between the germline ends.